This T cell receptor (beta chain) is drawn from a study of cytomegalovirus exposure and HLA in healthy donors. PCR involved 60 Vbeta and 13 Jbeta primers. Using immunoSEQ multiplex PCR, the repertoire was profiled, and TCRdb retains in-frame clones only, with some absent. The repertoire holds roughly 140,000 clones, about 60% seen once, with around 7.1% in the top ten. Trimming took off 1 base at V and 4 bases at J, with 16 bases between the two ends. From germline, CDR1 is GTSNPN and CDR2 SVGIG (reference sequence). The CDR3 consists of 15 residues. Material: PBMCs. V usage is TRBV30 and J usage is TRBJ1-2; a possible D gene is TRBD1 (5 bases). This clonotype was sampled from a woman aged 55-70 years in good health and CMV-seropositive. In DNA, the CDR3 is TGTGCCTGGAGTGCACAGGAGCTTTGGGGCTATGGCTACACCTTC. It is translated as CAWSAQELWGYGYTF.